This T cell receptor beta chain was obtained from a study of blood T cells in healthy people across ages. This clonotype has a handful of counts. V was trimmed by 3 bases and J by 5 bases, leaving 7 bases between them. This CDR3 comprises 12 residues. The germline V gene has CDR1 SGHTA and CDR2 FQGNSA. Primed by a sample-barcoded 5' primer and a J-beta primer mix, a second PCR proceeded for roughly 6 to 12 cycles. Every sample gave at least 2.5 million paired-end reads containing CDR3. Each CDR3 protein is one row after TCRdb ran MiXCR on the 5' RACE reads. The sample shows 550,000 to 600,000 distinct CDR3 sequences, roughly 43% of them seen only once.

Sequencing was performed on blood. J is TRBJ2-5 and V is TRBV7-2, with no clear D. The sequence derives from an elderly man in good health. CDR3 sequence (DNA): TGTGCCAGCAGCTTCTATTCCGAGACCCAGTACTTC. Amino acid sequence: CASSFYSETQYF. Full variable domain (missing parts from reference TRBV7-2 and TRBJ2-5): GAGVSQSPSNKVTEKGKDVELRCDPISGHTALYWYRQSLGQGLEFLIYFQGNSAPDKSGLPSDRFSAERTGGSVSTLTIQRTQQEDSAVYLCASSFYSETQYFGPGTRLLVL.